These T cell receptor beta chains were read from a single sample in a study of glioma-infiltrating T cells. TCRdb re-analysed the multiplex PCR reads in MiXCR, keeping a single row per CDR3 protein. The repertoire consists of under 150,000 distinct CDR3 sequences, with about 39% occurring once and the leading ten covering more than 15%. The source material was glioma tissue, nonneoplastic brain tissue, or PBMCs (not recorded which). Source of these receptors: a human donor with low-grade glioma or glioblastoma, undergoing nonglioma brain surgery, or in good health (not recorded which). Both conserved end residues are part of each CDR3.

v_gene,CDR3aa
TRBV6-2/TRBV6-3,CASSPSLPPYEQYF
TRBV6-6,CASSYSWATEGNTIYF
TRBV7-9,CASSLGRFADEQYF
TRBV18,CASSPKDGRAQYF
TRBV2,CASSEEARRNPDNEQFF
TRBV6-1,CASRGQGGGYTF
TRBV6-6,CASSYSTINEQFF
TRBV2,CATAGTGTDTQYF
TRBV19,CASSNPQGPNYGYTF
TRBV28,CASSPGLAGGIHTYNEQFF
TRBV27,CASSLRAGTGELFF
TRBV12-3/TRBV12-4,CASSLIGADSPLHF
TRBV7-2,CASAALGGTEAFF
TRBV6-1,CASSPPGGYSYGYTF
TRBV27,CASSLWGRPSSYNSPLHF
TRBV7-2,CASSLQGMSTEAFF
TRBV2,CATTRDTNTDTQYF
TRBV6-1,CASRSSGNSYEQYF
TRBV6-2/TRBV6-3,CASSYRGGGGNEQFF
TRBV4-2,CASSQDGRDGETQYF
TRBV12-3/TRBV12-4,CASSLPPKPQHF
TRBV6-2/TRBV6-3,CASSYLGLAGGNNEQFF
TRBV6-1,CASSGPFGTDSYNEQFF
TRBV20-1,CSASGSWNEQFF
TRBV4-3,CASSQADRPQFF
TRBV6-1,CASSFYTPGQDTYEQYF
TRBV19,CASSRDTPYEQYF
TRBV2,CASRGSSGNNEQFF
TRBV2,CASLVPSGNEQFF
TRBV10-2,CASSGDGASTDTQYF
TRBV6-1,CASNRQGQETQYF
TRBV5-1,CASSPAGTGGRDTQYF
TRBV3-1,CASSHGPKTGNTIYF
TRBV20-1,CSAGDSSYEQYF